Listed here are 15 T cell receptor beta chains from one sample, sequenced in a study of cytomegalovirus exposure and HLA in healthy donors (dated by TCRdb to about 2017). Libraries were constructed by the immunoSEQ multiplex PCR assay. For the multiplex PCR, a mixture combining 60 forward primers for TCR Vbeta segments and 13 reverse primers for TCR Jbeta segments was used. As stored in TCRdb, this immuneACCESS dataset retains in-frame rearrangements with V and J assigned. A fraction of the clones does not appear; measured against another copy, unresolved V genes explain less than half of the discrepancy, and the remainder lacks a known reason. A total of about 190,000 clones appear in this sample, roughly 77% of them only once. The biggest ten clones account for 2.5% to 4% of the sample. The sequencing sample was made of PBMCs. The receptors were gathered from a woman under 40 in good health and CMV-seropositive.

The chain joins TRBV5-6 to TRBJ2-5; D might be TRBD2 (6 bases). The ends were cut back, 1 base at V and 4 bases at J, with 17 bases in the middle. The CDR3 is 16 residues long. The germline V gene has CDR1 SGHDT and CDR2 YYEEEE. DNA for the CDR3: TGTGCCAGCAGCTTGAATCGGGGGAGTGAGGTAGAGACCCAGTACTTC. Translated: CASSLNRGSEVETQYF.

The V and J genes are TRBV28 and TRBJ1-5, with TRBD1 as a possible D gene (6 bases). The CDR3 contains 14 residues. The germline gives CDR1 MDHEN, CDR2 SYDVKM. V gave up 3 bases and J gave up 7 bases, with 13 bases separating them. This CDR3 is CASSLGAREQPQHF. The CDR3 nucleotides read TGTGCCAGCAGTTTGGGGGCTCGGGAACAGCCCCAGCATTTT.

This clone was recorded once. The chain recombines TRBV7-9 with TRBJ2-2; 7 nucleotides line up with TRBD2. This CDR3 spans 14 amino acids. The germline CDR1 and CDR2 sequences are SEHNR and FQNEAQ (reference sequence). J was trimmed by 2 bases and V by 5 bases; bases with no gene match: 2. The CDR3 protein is CASSMTSNTGELFF. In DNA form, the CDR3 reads TGTGCCAGCAGCATGACTAGCAACACCGGGGAGCTGTTTTTT.

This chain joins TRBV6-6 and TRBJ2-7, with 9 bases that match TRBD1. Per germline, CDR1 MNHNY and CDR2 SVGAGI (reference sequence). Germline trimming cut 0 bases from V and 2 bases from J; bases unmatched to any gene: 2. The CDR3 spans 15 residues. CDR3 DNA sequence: TGTGCCAGCAGTTACTCTGGGACAGGGCCCTACGAGCAGTACTTC. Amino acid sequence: CASSYSGTGPYEQYF.

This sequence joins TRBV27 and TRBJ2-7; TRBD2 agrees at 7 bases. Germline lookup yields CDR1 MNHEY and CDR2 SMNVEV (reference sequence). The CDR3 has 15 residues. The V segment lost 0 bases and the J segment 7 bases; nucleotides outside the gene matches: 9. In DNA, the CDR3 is TGTGCCAGCAGTTTATCAGCGCGGGAGTTAAGGGAGCAGTACTTC. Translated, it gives CASSLSARELREQYF.

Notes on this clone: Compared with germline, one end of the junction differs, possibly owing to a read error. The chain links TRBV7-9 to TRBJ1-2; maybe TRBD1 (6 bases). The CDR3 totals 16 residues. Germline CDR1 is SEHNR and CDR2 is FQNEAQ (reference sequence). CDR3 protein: CSSSSGTLVANYGYTF. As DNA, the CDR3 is TGTTCCAGCAGCTCCGGGACACTCGTAGCTAACTATGGCTACACCTTC.

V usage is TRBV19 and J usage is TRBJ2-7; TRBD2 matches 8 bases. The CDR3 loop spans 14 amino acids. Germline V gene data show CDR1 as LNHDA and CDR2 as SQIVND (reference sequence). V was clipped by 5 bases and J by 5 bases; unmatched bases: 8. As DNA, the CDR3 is TGTGCCAGTAGTCCACGGGGGGGAGACCACGAGCAGTACTTC. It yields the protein CASSPRGGDHEQYF.

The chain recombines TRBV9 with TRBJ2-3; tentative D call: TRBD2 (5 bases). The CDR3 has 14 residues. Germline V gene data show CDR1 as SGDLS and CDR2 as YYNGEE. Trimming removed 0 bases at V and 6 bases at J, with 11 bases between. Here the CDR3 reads CASSVGTRGDTQYF. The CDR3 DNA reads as TGTGCCAGCAGCGTAGGGACTCGAGGGGATACGCAGTATTTT.

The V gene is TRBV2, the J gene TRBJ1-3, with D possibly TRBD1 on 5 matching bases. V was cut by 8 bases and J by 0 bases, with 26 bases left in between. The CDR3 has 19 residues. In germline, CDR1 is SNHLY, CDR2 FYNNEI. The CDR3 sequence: CASLPWGDRFKTSGNTIYF. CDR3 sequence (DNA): TGTGCCAGCCTCCCATGGGGTGACAGATTCAAAACCTCTGGAAACACCATATATTTT. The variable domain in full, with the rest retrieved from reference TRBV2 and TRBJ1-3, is EPEVTQTPSHQVTQMGQEVILRCVPISNHLYFYWYRQILGQKVEFLVSFYNNEISEKSEIFDDQFSVERPDGSNFTLKIRSTKLEDSAMYFCASLPWGDRFKTSGNTIYFGEGSWLTVV.

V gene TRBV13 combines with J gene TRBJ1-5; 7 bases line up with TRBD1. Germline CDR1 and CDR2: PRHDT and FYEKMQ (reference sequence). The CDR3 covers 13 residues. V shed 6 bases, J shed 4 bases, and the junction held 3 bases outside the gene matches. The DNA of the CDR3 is TGTGCCAGCAGTACGGGACAGAATCAGCCCCAGCATTTT. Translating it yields CASSTGQNQPQHF. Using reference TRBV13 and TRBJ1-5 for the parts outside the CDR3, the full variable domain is AAGVIQSPRHLIKEKRETATLKCYPIPRHDTVYWYQQGPGQDPQFLISFYEKMQSDKGSIPDRFSAQQFSDYHSELNMSSLELGDSALYFCASSTGQNQPQHFGDGTRLSIL.

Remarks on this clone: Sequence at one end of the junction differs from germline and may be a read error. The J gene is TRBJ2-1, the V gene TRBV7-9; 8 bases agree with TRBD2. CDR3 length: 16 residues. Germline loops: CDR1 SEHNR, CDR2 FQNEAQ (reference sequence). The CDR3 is CASSIAGTSQRNEQFF. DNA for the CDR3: TGTGCCAGCAGCATAGCCGGGACTAGTCAACGCAATGAGCAGTTCTTC.

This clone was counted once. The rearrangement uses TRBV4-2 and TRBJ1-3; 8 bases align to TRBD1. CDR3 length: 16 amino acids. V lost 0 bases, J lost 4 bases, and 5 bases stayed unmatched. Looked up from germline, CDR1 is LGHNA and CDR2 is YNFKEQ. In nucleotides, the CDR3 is TGTGCCAGCAGCCAAGATCTTTGGGACAGGGGAAACACCATATATTTT. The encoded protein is CASSQDLWDRGNTIYF.

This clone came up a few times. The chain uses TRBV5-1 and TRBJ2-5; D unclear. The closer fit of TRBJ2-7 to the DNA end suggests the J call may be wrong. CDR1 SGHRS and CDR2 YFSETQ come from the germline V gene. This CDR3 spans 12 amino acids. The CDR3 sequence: CASSLDTHEQYF. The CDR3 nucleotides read TGCGCCAGCAGCTTGGATACCCACGAGCAGTACTTC.

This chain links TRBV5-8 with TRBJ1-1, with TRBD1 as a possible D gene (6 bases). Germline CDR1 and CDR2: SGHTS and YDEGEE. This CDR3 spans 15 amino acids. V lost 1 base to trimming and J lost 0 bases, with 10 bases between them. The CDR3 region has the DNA TGTGCCAGCAGCTTGTCAGGGGCGATGAACACTGAAGCTTTCTTT. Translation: CASSLSGAMNTEAFF.

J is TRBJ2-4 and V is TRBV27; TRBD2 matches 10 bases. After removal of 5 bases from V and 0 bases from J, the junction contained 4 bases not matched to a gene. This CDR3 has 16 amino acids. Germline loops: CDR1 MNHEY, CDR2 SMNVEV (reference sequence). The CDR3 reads CASSLRLAGAKNIQYF. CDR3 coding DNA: TGTGCCAGCAGTCTGAGACTAGCGGGAGCCAAAAACATTCAGTACTTC.